These 16 T cell receptor beta chains were all obtained from the same sample, sequenced in a study of spatial heterogeneity in lung cancer (dated by TCRdb to about 2019). This specimen's time point label, per the study, means: blood taken at disease recurrence. Without any cell sorting, TCR sequencing was performed on whole RNA extracted either from tumor and nontumor lung tissue or from cryopreserved PBMC samples. Library creation used 5' RACE. The sequencer was a NextSeq 500. TCRdb itself trimmed the public reads at Q25 with fastp, ran MiXCR and retained productive beta chains. Each record represents a unique CDR3 protein, reported with the most common genes and DNA among its rows. The sample yields over 7,500 distinct CDR3 sequences; approximately 3.5% were counted once. Approximately 18% of the sample goes to the ten largest clones. The sample in question was PBMCs, obtained at recurrence. The receptors were sampled from a female donor with early-stage non-small cell lung cancer.

This clonotype was detected ten times or more. This beta chain is off target for a library built for alpha chains, so its abundance means little. V usage is TRBV7-2 and J usage is TRBJ2-2, with TRBD2 as a possible D gene (5 bases). This CDR3 is built from 17 residues. Trimming left V 5 bases short and J 2 bases short, with 18 bases between. The germline V gene encodes CDR1 SGHTA and CDR2 FQGNSA. The CDR3 nucleotides read TGTGCCAGCAGCAACCCCGCCGGAGCGGATAACACCGGGGAGCTGTTTTTT. It encodes CASSNPAGADNTGELFF.

This clonotype was counted at least ten times. This beta chain appears as a stray read in a library generated for alpha chains; its size is not informative. The chain carries TRBV20-1 and TRBJ2-1; TRBD2 agrees at 7 bases. V lost 1 base, J lost 6 bases, and 12 bases stayed unmatched. CDR1 is DFQATT and CDR2 is SNEGSKA in the germline V gene (reference sequence). This CDR3 comprises 16 residues. This chain's CDR3 is CSARGWRGKWGNEQFF. CDR3 nucleotide sequence: TGCAGTGCTAGAGGATGGCGGGGGAAGTGGGGCAATGAGCAGTTCTTC.

This clonotype occurred a few times. This beta chain was picked up by a library intended for alpha chains and is off target, so its count carries little meaning. The chain combines TRBV4-3 with TRBJ1-2; maybe TRBD1 (6 bases). With 0 bases removed from V and 4 bases from J, the gap between germline ends came to 18 bases. The CDR3 contains 17 residues. Germline-derived CDR1 and CDR2 are LGHNA and YSLEER. The CDR3 DNA is TGCGCCAGCAGCCAAGATCCGACGGGACAAGGTCTCTATGGCTACACCTTC. Amino acid sequence: CASSQDPTGQGLYGYTF.

Concerning this clonotype itself: Because the library targeted alpha chains, this beta chain is an off-target read whose size means little. The chain has TRBV6-5 and TRBJ2-2; no firm D call. Trimming took off 2 bases at V and 2 bases at J, with 6 bases between the two ends. In germline, CDR1 is MNHEY, CDR2 SVGAGI. The CDR3 contains 14 residues. This CDR3 is CASSYESNTGELFF. Here the CDR3 DNA reads TGTGCCAGCAGTTACGAAAGTAACACCGGGGAGCTGTTTTTT.

This clonotype counts as medium-sized. Within a library made for alpha chains, this beta chain is off target, and its count is uninformative. The rearrangement links TRBV28 to TRBJ2-1; TRBD2 agrees at 10 bases. This CDR3 region has 17 residues. Germline V gene sequence: CDR1 MDHEN, CDR2 SYDVKM. V was pared by 5 bases and J by 2 bases, with 9 bases of the junction left unmatched. The DNA for the CDR3 is TGTGCCAGCAGTCTAAACCCGAGCGGGGGGGCCTACAATGAGCAGTTCTTC. It is translated as CASSLNPSGGAYNEQFF. Based on the CDR3 plus reference TRBV28 and TRBJ2-1, the full variable domain is DVKVTQSSRYLVKRTGEKVFLECVQDMDHENMFWYRQDPGLGLRLIYFSYDVKMKEKGDIPEGYSVSREKKERFSLILESASTNQTSMYLCASSLNPSGGAYNEQFFGPGTRLTVL.

This clonotype was seen at least ten times. A library prepared for alpha chains yielded this beta chain as an off-target read; its size is of little meaning. The chain combines TRBV7-2 with TRBJ2-3, with D perhaps matching TRBD1 (6 bases). There are 13 residues in the CDR3. Germline CDR1 is SGHTA and CDR2 is FQGNSA. Trimming cost V 4 bases and J 6 bases, with 11 bases left between them. The CDR3, as DNA: TGTGCCAGCAGCTGGCCAGGGGATGATACGCAGTATTTT. This codes for CASSWPGDDTQYF.

This clonotype was detected ten times or more. A library prepared for alpha chains yielded this beta chain as an off-target read; its size is of little meaning. The DNA for the CDR3 is TGCAGTGCTAGAGATTTGGGGGATGCTACCGAGCAGTACTTC. Protein: CSARDLGDATEQYF. The chain carries TRBV20-1 and TRBJ2-7; the D call may be TRBD1 or TRBD2 (5 bases each). This CDR3 region has 14 residues. The V and J ends lost 0 bases and 6 bases respectively, with 15 bases between them. Germline CDR1 is DFQATT and CDR2 is SNEGSKA (reference sequence).

This clonotype was seen ten or more times. The library was prepared for alpha chains; this beta chain is a stray read, so its frequency means little. V and J are TRBV7-2 and TRBJ2-3, with TRBD2 identical over 8 bases. The CDR3 has 17 amino acids. J gave up 1 base and V 2 bases, and 8 bases lay outside the gene matches. Germline lookup yields CDR1 SGHTA and CDR2 FQGNSA. CDR3 sequence: CASSLFPAGERTDTQYF. The CDR3 coding sequence is TGTGCCAGCAGCTTATTTCCAGCGGGGGAGCGCACAGATACGCAGTATTTT.

This clonotype came up many times. A library made for alpha chains picked up this beta chain off target, so its size means little. The rearrangement links TRBV3-1 to TRBJ2-7, with 10 bases that match TRBD2. This CDR3 is built from 15 residues. Trimming cost V 4 bases and J 1 base; bases outside gene matches: 4. In germline, CDR1 is LGHDT, CDR2 YNNKEL (reference sequence). The CDR3 sequence: CASSLGTSESYEQYF. DNA for the CDR3: TGTGCCAGCAGCCTCGGGACTAGCGAATCCTACGAGCAGTACTTC.

The table lists this clonotype with many counts. This beta chain was picked up by a library intended for alpha chains and is off target, so its count carries little meaning. This rearrangement joins TRBV5-1 to TRBJ1-1; the D gene is possibly TRBD1 (5 bases). CDR1 and CDR2 from the germline V gene are SGHRS and YFSETQ. V shed 0 bases and J shed 5 bases, with 11 bases lying between them. CDR3 size: 14 residues. The CDR3 sequence: CASSLVGGGTEAFF. The CDR3 DNA reads as TGCGCCAGCAGCTTGGTGGGGGGAGGAACTGAAGCTTTCTTT.

This clonotype counts as medium-sized (0.01 to 0.1%). Since the library was made to target alpha chains, this beta chain is a stray read and its abundance is not meaningful. CDR3 amino acids: CASSSWTGNIQYF. DNA for the CDR3: TGTGCCAGCAGTTCGTGGACAGGAAACATTCAGTACTTC. This chain uses TRBV6-2 or TRBV6-3 with TRBJ2-4; 7 bases fit TRBD1. This CDR3 has 13 residues. Losses at the gene ends were 4 bases for V and 6 bases for J; bases not matched to a gene: 3. The V gene's germline CDR1 is MNHEY and CDR2 SVGEGT.

This clonotype was found many times. For a library built for alpha chains, this beta chain is a stray read; little rests on its size. This sequence joins TRBV6-1 and TRBJ2-1, with TRBD1 identical over 10 bases. Germline CDR1 and CDR2: MNHNS and SASEGT. J lost 2 bases, V lost 6 bases, and 4 bases had no gene match. CDR3 length: 15 residues. In nucleotides, the CDR3 is TGTGCCAGCAGCCCGGGACAGGGGACCTACAATGAGCAGTTCTTC. Amino acids: CASSPGQGTYNEQFF.

Regarding this clonotype: Given a much more abundant clone one base away, this may be a read error. This beta chain is an off-target read within a library intended for alpha chains, so its frequency means little. The chain combines TRBV20-1 with TRBJ2-7, with D perhaps TRBD2 (6 bases). CDR1 is DFQATT, CDR2 SNEGSKA, per germline (reference sequence). V was cut by 0 bases and J by 8 bases, with 20 bases left in between. This CDR3 is built from 15 residues. CDR3 sequence: CSARDFSGSSYKQYF. In DNA, the CDR3 is TGCAGTGCTAGAGATTTTTCCGGGAGTTCGTACAAGCAGTACTTC.

This clonotype was observed at least ten times. This beta chain is an unintended read in a library built for alpha chains; its size means little. V and J are TRBV20-1 and TRBJ1-5; 7 positions agree with TRBD1. V shed 2 bases, J shed 6 bases, and the junction held 10 bases outside the gene matches. The germline V gene has CDR1 DFQATT and CDR2 SNEGSKA (reference sequence). The CDR3 contains 15 residues. In nucleotides, the CDR3 is TGCAGTGCTAGACCAGGCGGGACAGTGAGTCAGCCCCAGCATTTT. The encoded protein is CSARPGGTVSQPQHF.

This clonotype was recorded many times. Since it is a stray read in a library aimed at alpha chains, this beta chain has a size that is not meaningful. The rearrangement uses TRBV20-1 and TRBJ1-1; D call uncertain. Germline CDR1 reads DFQATT; CDR2 reads SNEGSKA (reference sequence). With 0 bases removed from V and 6 bases from J, the gap between germline ends came to 14 bases. CDR3 size: 14 residues. For the CDR3, the DNA is TGCAGTGCTAGAGATACGGGGATACTGGCTGAAGCTTTCTTT. The encoded protein is CSARDTGILAEAFF.

This clonotype was detected ten times or more. The library was prepared for alpha chains; this beta chain is a stray read, so its frequency means little. The CDR3 coding sequence is TGCAGTGCTAGGTGTGGGGATGGATGCTACACCTTC. Its translation: CSARCGDGCYTF. This chain connects TRBV20-1 to TRBJ1-2; the D is unclear. V lost 3 bases, J lost 9 bases, and 14 bases lay in between. Germline CDR1 is DFQATT and CDR2 is SNEGSKA (reference sequence). This CDR3 has 12 amino acids.